This T cell receptor (beta chain) was sequenced during a study of cytomegalovirus exposure and HLA in healthy donors. Nominal health characterized the donors when sampled, though unrecorded immune exposures were likely. The CDR3 consists of 13 residues. Trimming removed 2 bases at V and 4 bases at J, with 5 bases between. The germline V gene encodes CDR1 MNHEY and CDR2 SMNVEV (reference sequence). The PCR had 60 Vbeta and 13 Jbeta primers. Authors' processing steps: In a later analysis, of some 80 million unique beta chains, 9 million to 11 million appeared in at least two donors. Method: immunoSEQ multiplex PCR; TCRdb's copy keeps in-frame clones and lacks some. The D gene and trimming were derived from the DNA, and the V and J assignments and clone size from that table. This sample's table reports 40,000 to 50,000 clones.

Sequencing used PBMCs. This clonotype originated in a woman aged 25 to 45 in good health and CMV-seronegative. The J gene is TRBJ2-2, the V gene TRBV27; a possible D gene is TRBD2 (5 bases). The CDR3 region has the DNA TGTGCCAGCAGTTTAGGAGGCACCGGGGAGCTGTTTTTT. It encodes CASSLGGTGELFF.